This TCR beta chain was obtained from a study of Ad26.COV2.S vaccination and SARS-CoV-2 variants. Study-level results: Vaccinated and placebo-treated recipients had similar non-spike TCR breadth.

Regarding this clone: No antigen is known for it.

As for treatment: some 20 received Ad26.COV2.S at low or high dose, single or two shots; five or six received placebo; per-sample allocation not given. Day 63 after the first injection of vaccine or placebo was the sampling time. A Boston donor was an adult aged 18-55 years. Wuhan-strain SARS-CoV-2 spike was expressed by the Ad26 vector that made up the vaccine. The assay was immunoSEQ multiplex PCR, and TCRdb's table has in-frame clones only and misses some. There are a few hundred thousand clones in the sample; about 90% occur only once, and less than 5.5% lies in the top ten. V was clipped by 0 bases and J by 0 bases; unmatched bases: 6. The CDR3 length is 18 residues. Germline V gives CDR1 SGHTA, CDR2 FQGNSA.

The chain couples TRBV7-2 to TRBJ2-5; 11 bases are a match to TRBD2. Sequences were derived from peripheral blood, sampled in a trial of Ad26.COV2.S vaccine versus placebo. The clonotype originates from a person aged 18-60 years who received the Ad26.COV2.S COVID-19 vaccine or a placebo. CDR3 DNA sequence: TGTGCCAGCAGCTTAGCGCGGTTAGCGGGAGGGCACCAAGAGACCCAGTACTTC. Translated, it gives CASSLARLAGGHQETQYF.